The 8 T cell receptor beta chains below come from one sample, sequenced in a study of blood T cell repertoires in COVID-19. The data were produced by immunoSEQ multiplex PCR, yet TCRdb's version contains in-frame clones alone and is incomplete. The sample has fewer than 350,000 clones, 86% seen once. Material for sequencing was peripheral blood. Receptors were obtained from a man in his forties or fifties with active or convalescent COVID-19.

The CDR3 DNA sequence: TGTGCCAGCAGCGTAGACTGGGCCAACACCGGGGAGCTGTTTTTT. This encodes CASSVDWANTGELFF. This sequence joins TRBV9 and TRBJ2-2; no clear D gene. V lost 0 bases, J lost 2 bases, and 8 bases lay in between. The CDR3 loop spans 15 amino acids. Germline V gives CDR1 SGDLS, CDR2 YYNGEE.

The rearrangement joins TRBV7-9 to TRBJ2-1, with TRBD1 matching 10 bases. The CDR3 sequence is 18 residues long. The germline V gene encodes CDR1 SEHNR and CDR2 FQNEAQ (reference sequence). With V trimmed by 5 bases and J by 6 bases, 16 bases remained unmatched. DNA for the CDR3: TGTGCCAGCAGCAGAAGGGGCGCCGGGACAGGGGAAATCAATGAGCAGTTCTTC. Residues: CASSRRGAGTGEINEQFF.

In DNA form, the CDR3 reads TGTGCCAGCAGCTTAGATTTCGACAGGGGGGGAGAGCAGTACTTC. It is translated as CASSLDFDRGGEQYF. The chain has TRBV11-2 and TRBJ2-7, with 9 positions matching TRBD1. This CDR3 is 15 amino acids long. V dropped 0 bases and J dropped 7; count of bases not matched to a gene: 7. Germline V gene lookup returns CDR1 SGHAT and CDR2 FQNNGV.

The chain couples TRBV5-6 to TRBJ2-6; possibly TRBD2 for D (5 bases). Germline CDR1 SGHDT, CDR2 YYEEEE. V was cut by 4 bases and J by 1 base, with 9 bases left in between. The CDR3 loop spans 15 amino acids. The CDR3 protein is CASSPGVSGANVLTF. CDR3 bases: TGTGCCAGCAGCCCCGGGGTTTCTGGGGCCAACGTCCTGACTTTC. The full variable domain, in which reference TRBV5-6 and TRBJ2-6 provide the parts outside the CDR3, is DAGVTQSPTHLIKTRGQQVTLRCSPKSGHDTVSWYQQALGQGPQFIFQYYEEEERQRGNFPDRFSGHQFPNYSSELNVNALLLGDSALYLCASSPGVSGANVLTFGAGSRLTVL.

The rearrangement links TRBV24-1 to TRBJ2-5; 10 bases fit TRBD1. The CDR3 is made up of 14 amino acids. The germline gives CDR1 KGHDR, CDR2 SFDVKD. V shed 9 bases, J shed 5 bases, and the junction held 8 bases outside the gene matches. The DNA of the CDR3 is TGTGCCACCGCGGCCGGGACAGGGGTGGAGACCCAGTACTTC. It is translated as CATAAGTGVETQYF.

CDR3 coding DNA: TGTGCCAGCAGCCAATCGCAGGGTCCACAAGAGACCCAGTACTTC. Amino acids: CASSQSQGPQETQYF. The chain recombines TRBV9 with TRBJ2-5; a possible D gene is TRBD1 (5 bases). This CDR3 comprises 15 residues. V lost 4 bases and J lost 2, with 15 bases in between. Germline V gives CDR1 SGDLS, CDR2 YYNGEE.

The rearrangement joins TRBV15 to TRBJ2-5; TRBD1 might be the D (5 bases). This CDR3 contains 15 residues. Trimming cost V 0 bases and J 5 bases, with 13 bases left between them. Germline V gene data show CDR1 as LNHNV and CDR2 as YYDKDF (reference sequence). CDR3 nucleotides: TGTGCCACCAGCAGAGACGTTAAGAAGGGGGAGACCCAGTACTTC. It is translated as CATSRDVKKGETQYF.

This clone has only a few counts. The chain links TRBV19 to TRBJ1-1, with D unclear. Trimming took off 3 bases at V and 1 base at J, with 12 bases between the two ends. The CDR3 is 15 residues long. Germline V gene sequence: CDR1 LNHDA, CDR2 SQIVND (reference sequence). Here the CDR3 reads CASSMASAGNTEAFF. As DNA, the CDR3 is TGTGCCAGTAGTATGGCTTCTGCTGGGAACACTGAAGCTTTCTTT.